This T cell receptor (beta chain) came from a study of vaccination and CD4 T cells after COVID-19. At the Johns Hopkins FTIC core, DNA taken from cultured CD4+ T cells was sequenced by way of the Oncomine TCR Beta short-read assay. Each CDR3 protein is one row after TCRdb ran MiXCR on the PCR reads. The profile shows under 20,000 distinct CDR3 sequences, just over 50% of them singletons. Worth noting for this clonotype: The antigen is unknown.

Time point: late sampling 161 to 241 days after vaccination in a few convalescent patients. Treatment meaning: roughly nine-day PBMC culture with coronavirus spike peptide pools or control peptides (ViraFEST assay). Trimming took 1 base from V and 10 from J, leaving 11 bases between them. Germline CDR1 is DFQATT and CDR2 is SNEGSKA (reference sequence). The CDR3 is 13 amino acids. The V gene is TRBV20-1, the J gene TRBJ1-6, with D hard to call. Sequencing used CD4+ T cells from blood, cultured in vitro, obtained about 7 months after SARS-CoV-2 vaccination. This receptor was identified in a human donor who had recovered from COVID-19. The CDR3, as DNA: TGCAGTGCTAGAGGGGGTTTTGGGTCACCCCTCCACTTT. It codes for CSARGGFGSPLHF.